The next 19 T cell receptor beta chains were all read from a single sample in a study of T-cell reconstitution after alpha-beta-depleted transplantation in children. Unique molecular identifiers featured in how the TCRbeta library was prepared. TCRdb redid the calling of the PCR reads with MiXCR, one entry per CDR3 protein. The repertoire holds approximately 70,000 distinct CDR3 sequences, roughly 4.4% seen once, with approximately 17% in the top ten. The input for sequencing was PBMCs, mostly from graft donor cells, taken 180 days after TCRalphabeta/CD19-depleted stem cell transplant. These receptor sequences come from a boy under three years old who had a stem cell transplant for acute myeloid leukemia, so the T cells may come from the graft donor.

The chain joins TRBV11-3 to TRBJ2-3; the D is unclear. The germline V and J ends were trimmed by 4 bases and 5 bases, with 4 bases remaining between them. Germline lookup yields CDR1 SGHNT and CDR2 YENEEA. The CDR3 extends over 11 amino acids. The CDR3 DNA sequence: TGTGCCAGCAGCTCACAAGATACGCAGTATTTT. Translating it yields CASSSQDTQYF.

This clonotype showed up many times. V is TRBV28 and J is TRBJ2-1; maybe TRBD2 (7 bases). Germline V CDR1 and CDR2: MDHEN, SYDVKM. V lost 6 bases to trimming and J lost 4 bases, with 16 bases between them. The CDR3 has 15 residues. CDR3 DNA: TGTGCCAGCAGGATAGGGGGGGGGCCGTACAATGAGCAGTTCTTC. Its translation: CASRIGGGPYNEQFF.

There are many counts of this clonotype. This chain connects TRBV19 to TRBJ2-3, with D hard to call. The CDR3 is 13 residues long. Trimming shortened V by 5 bases and J by 6 bases, and 12 bases separated the two germline ends. The germline gives CDR1 LNHDA, CDR2 SQIVND (reference sequence). The CDR3 spells CASSHSPGDTQYF. The CDR3 bases are TGTGCCAGTAGTCATTCCCCCGGGGATACGCAGTATTTT.

This clonotype was observed at least ten times. This chain joins TRBV4-1 and TRBJ2-7, with a possible D match to TRBD1 (7 bases). Germline CDR1 reads MGHRA; CDR2 reads YSYEKL. The germline V and J ends were trimmed by 0 bases and 3 bases, with 12 bases remaining between them. This CDR3 is 15 amino acids long. The CDR3 sequence is CASSQEGGGSYEQYF. The CDR3 DNA sequence: TGCGCCAGCAGCCAAGAAGGAGGGGGCAGCTACGAGCAGTACTTC.

This clonotype has at least ten counts. The rearrangement links TRBV10-2 to TRBJ1-6, with 10 bases that match TRBD1. V lost 4 bases, J lost 1 base, and 10 bases stayed unmatched. The germline gives CDR1 WSHSY, CDR2 SAAADI. The CDR3 sequence is 19 residues long. CDR3 bases: TGCGCCAGCAGTGTTCGAGGAGGGGACAGGGGATCCTATAATTCACCCCTCCACTTT. Protein sequence: CASSVRGGDRGSYNSPLHF.

Many counts were recorded for this clonotype. The chain carries TRBV12-3 or TRBV12-4 and TRBJ1-4; D not resolved. Trimming stripped 2 bases from V and 6 bases from J, with 10 bases between. The CDR3 length is 14 residues. The CDR3 region is CASSLYATDEKLFF. Here the CDR3 DNA reads TGTGCCAGCAGTTTATACGCGACGGATGAAAAACTGTTTTTT.

This clonotype was counted ten times or more. The V call is TRBV10-2, the J call TRBJ2-2; TRBD1 agrees at 7 bases. CDR1 is WSHSY, CDR2 SAAADI, per germline. V dropped 7 bases and J dropped 1; count of bases not matched to a gene: 3. The length of the CDR3 is 14 residues. CDR3 sequence: CASNHRGNTGELFF. The CDR3 DNA is TGCGCCAGCAACCACAGGGGGAACACCGGGGAGCTGTTTTTT.

This clonotype occurred many times. The chain couples TRBV15 to TRBJ2-7; D unclear. The V gene lost 0 bases and the J gene lost 7 bases, with 7 bases spanning the gap. The CDR3 consists of 12 residues. Germline V gene sequence: CDR1 LNHNV, CDR2 YYDKDF (reference sequence). The CDR3 sequence: CATSREVGEQYF. In nucleotides, the CDR3 is TGTGCCACCAGCAGAGAAGTCGGGGAGCAGTACTTC.

This clonotype was observed many times. The chain's CDR3 is CGTGEVSDTQYF. CDR3 coding DNA: TGTGGGACAGGGGAAGTTTCAGATACGCAGTATTTT. The J gene is TRBJ2-3, the V gene TRBV28; 9 nucleotides align to TRBD1. The CDR3 has 12 residues. CDR1 and CDR2 from the germline V gene are MDHEN and SYDVKM.

This clonotype has at least ten counts. This chain uses TRBV5-1 with TRBJ2-5; 7 nucleotides agree with TRBD2. The CDR3 runs 14 residues. The V gene's germline CDR1 is SGHRS and CDR2 YFSETQ. J lost 5 bases, V lost 1 base, and 5 bases had no gene match. CDR3 amino acids: CASSLLSGAETQYF. CDR3 bases: TGCGCCAGCAGCTTGTTGAGCGGGGCGGAGACCCAGTACTTC.

This clonotype was counted at least ten times. The chain is built from TRBV20-1 and TRBJ2-7; TRBD1 aligns across 7 bases. J was trimmed by 0 bases and V by 5 bases; bases with no gene match: 7. Looked up from germline, CDR1 is DFQATT and CDR2 is SNEGSKA (reference sequence). The CDR3 has 14 residues. The chain's CDR3 is CSAWGEGASYEQYV. CDR3 DNA sequence: TGCAGTGCTTGGGGAGAGGGGGCCTCCTACGAGCAGTACGTC.

The sample holds many counts of this clonotype. The rearrangement joins TRBV12-3 or TRBV12-4 to TRBJ2-5, with TRBD2 matching over 7 bases. After removal of 0 bases from V and 7 bases from J, the junction contained 8 bases not matched to a gene. The CDR3 is made up of 15 amino acids. In DNA form, the CDR3 reads TGTGCCAGCAGTTTAGCGTCGTACCCGGGGGGGACCCAGTACTTC. It translates to CASSLASYPGGTQYF.

This clonotype was recorded many times. The chain has TRBV18 and TRBJ1-6; no clear D gene. V lost 1 base and J lost 8, with 6 bases in between. The CDR3 contains 13 residues. The V gene's germline CDR1 is KGHSH and CDR2 LQKENI. This CDR3 is CASSPRLDSPLHF. CDR3 nucleotides: TGTGCCAGCTCACCACGCCTGGATTCACCCCTCCACTTT.

This clonotype was picked up many times. V usage is TRBV14 and J usage is TRBJ2-7; TRBD2 aligns across 10 bases. Germline CDR1 reads SGHDN; CDR2 reads FVKESK. The CDR3 length is 18 residues. V was clipped by 4 bases and J by 5 bases; unmatched bases: 17. CDR3 sequence (DNA): TGTGCCAGCAGCCTCCTCTTAATTACTAGCGGGGAAACCCACGAGCAGTACTTC. It translates to CASSLLLITSGETHEQYF. The full variable domain, completed using reference TRBV14 and TRBJ2-7, is EAGVTQFPSHSVIEKGQTVTLRCDPISGHDNLYWYRRVMGKEIKFLLHFVKESKQDESGMPNNRFLAERTGGTYSTLKVQPAELEDSGVYFCASSLLLITSGETHEQYFGPGTRLTVT.

The J gene is TRBJ1-4, the V gene TRBV5-1, with D perhaps TRBD1 (5 bases). The germline CDR1 and CDR2 sequences are SGHRS and YFSETQ. This CDR3 has 13 amino acids. The V gene lost 4 bases and the J gene lost 6 bases, with 10 bases spanning the gap. The CDR3: CASSEPGDEKLFF. For the CDR3, the DNA is TGCGCCAGCAGCGAGCCGGGGGATGAAAAACTGTTTTTT.

This clonotype came up many times. The chain employs TRBV5-1 and TRBJ2-1; the match to TRBD2 covers 10 bases. The CDR3 extends over 15 amino acids. Germline V gene data show CDR1 as SGHRS and CDR2 as YFSETQ. The J segment lost 6 bases and the V segment lost 4 bases, leaving 7 bases of the junction unmatched. CDR3 residues: CASSVSGGALNEQFF. CDR3 sequence (DNA): TGCGCCAGCAGCGTGAGCGGGGGGGCCCTCAATGAGCAGTTCTTC.

This clonotype was observed at least ten times. The rearrangement links TRBV7-8 to TRBJ2-7, with D uncertain. Germline CDR1 and CDR2: SGHVS and FQNEAQ. V lost 6 bases and J 11 bases, leaving 17 bases between the germline ends. The CDR3 has 12 residues. The CDR3 coding sequence is TGTGCCAGCAGTTCACTGGCTTTGGCTAAGTACGTC. Its translation is CASSSLALAKYV.

This clonotype appeared many times. This chain uses TRBV5-1 with TRBJ2-3, with TRBD2 identical over 8 bases. The trim removed 0 bases at V and 4 bases at J, leaving 4 bases unmatched. Germline V gene data show CDR1 as SGHRS and CDR2 as YFSETQ. The CDR3 runs to 15 residues. In nucleotides, the CDR3 is TGCGCCAGCAGCTTGGAAGTAGCGGGACCAGATACGCAGTATTTT. As protein: CASSLEVAGPDTQYF. The full variable domain, with the rest looked up from reference TRBV5-1 and TRBJ2-3, is KAGVTQTPRYLIKTRGQQVTLSCSPISGHRSVSWYQQTPGQGLQFLFEYFSETQRNKGNFPGRFSGRQFSNSRSEMNVSTLELGDSALYLCASSLEVAGPDTQYFGPGTRLTVL.

The rearrangement joins TRBV7-9 to TRBJ2-3, with a possible D match to TRBD2 (5 bases). The CDR3 spans 13 residues. The V end lost 2 bases, the J end lost 4 bases, and 7 bases lay between the germline ends. Per germline, CDR1 SEHNR and CDR2 FQNEAQ (reference sequence). The CDR3 loop reads CASSLNGADTQYF. The CDR3 region has the DNA TGTGCCAGCAGCTTAAACGGGGCAGATACGCAGTATTTT.